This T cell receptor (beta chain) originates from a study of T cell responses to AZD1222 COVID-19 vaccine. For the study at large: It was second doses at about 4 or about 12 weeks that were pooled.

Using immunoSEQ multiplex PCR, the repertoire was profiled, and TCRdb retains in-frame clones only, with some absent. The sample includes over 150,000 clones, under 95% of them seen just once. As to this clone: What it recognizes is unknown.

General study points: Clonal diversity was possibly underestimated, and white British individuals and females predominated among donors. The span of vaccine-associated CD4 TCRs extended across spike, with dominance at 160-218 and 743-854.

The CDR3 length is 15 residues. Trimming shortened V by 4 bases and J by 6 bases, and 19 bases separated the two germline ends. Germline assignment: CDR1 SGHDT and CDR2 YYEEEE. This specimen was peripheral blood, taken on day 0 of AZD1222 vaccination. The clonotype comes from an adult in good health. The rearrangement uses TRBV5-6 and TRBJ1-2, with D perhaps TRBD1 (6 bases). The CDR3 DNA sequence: TGTGCCAGCAGCCTCATCCCCGCGGGGGGCCATGGCTACACCTTC. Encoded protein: CASSLIPAGGHGYTF.